This T cell receptor beta chain was observed in a study of blood T cell repertoires in COVID-19. Study context: Both acute and convalescent COVID-19 samples were obtained from the United States, Italy and Spain. The cDNA or gDNA used as material had been derived from T cells, B-cell-depleted T cells, or PBMCs.

Germline V gene lookup returns CDR1 SGHTS and CDR2 YDEGEE. V was cut by 4 bases and J by 3 bases, with 12 bases left in between. The CDR3 runs 14 residues. Original methodology: For nucleated cells, counts were estimated from reference gene primer amplification. Assay used: immunoSEQ multiplex PCR; TCRdb lists only in-frame clones, some missing. The V and J calls and clone size come from that table; D and trimming were worked out from the DNA. Altogether about 89,000 clones are present, approximately 90% being singletons, with the ten largest covering around 2.3%. This rearrangement joins TRBV5-8 to TRBJ2-3, with D tentatively TRBD2 (5 bases). The specimen sequenced was peripheral blood. The TCR sequence derives from a human donor with active COVID-19. The donor label of this sample is uncertain. Here the CDR3 DNA reads TGTGCCAGCAGCCCCCTCCGGGGAACAGATACGCAGTATTTT. As protein: CASSPLRGTDTQYF.